The 22 T cell receptor beta chains in this list originate from one sample, sequenced in a study of T cell responses to AZD1222 COVID-19 vaccine. The repertoire was sequenced with immunoSEQ multiplex PCR; TCRdb's copy has only in-frame clones and lacks some. The sample lists about 150,000 clones, over 85% occurring once. Sample: peripheral blood, taken 28 days after the second AZD1222 dose. The source is an adult who received the AZD1222 COVID-19 vaccine.

The rearrangement joins TRBV7-9 to TRBJ2-1; D possibly corresponds to TRBD2 (5 bases). Trimming left V 5 bases short and J 4 bases short, with 6 bases between. The CDR3 consists of 12 residues. Germline CDR1 SEHNR, CDR2 FQNEAQ (reference sequence). The CDR3 sequence: CASSRTYNEQFF. CDR3 coding DNA: TGTGCCAGCAGCCGGACTTACAATGAGCAGTTCTTC.

The rearrangement links TRBV29-1 to TRBJ2-1; D gene unclear. The germline V gene has CDR1 SQVTM and CDR2 ANQGSEA. The V and J ends lost 5 bases and 0 bases respectively, with 11 bases between them. The CDR3 sequence is 14 residues long. The CDR3 sequence: CSVLGLPSYNEQFF. In nucleotides, the CDR3 is TGCAGCGTTCTCGGGCTCCCCTCCTACAATGAGCAGTTCTTC.

The chain has TRBV6-6 and TRBJ2-7, with D maybe TRBD2 (6 bases). CDR3 size: 12 residues. Germline values: CDR1 MNHNY, CDR2 SVGAGI (reference sequence). V lost 4 bases to trimming and J lost 3 bases, with 7 bases between them. CDR3 region: CASSWEDYEQYF. The CDR3 coding sequence is TGTGCCAGCAGTTGGGAGGACTACGAGCAGTACTTC.

The CDR3 reads CASGLVPGGLDTQYF. CDR3 DNA sequence: TGTGCTAGTGGTTTGGTTCCGGGGGGGTTGGATACGCAGTATTTT. V gene TRBV12-5 combines with J gene TRBJ2-3, with 8 bases lining up with TRBD2. V lost 0 bases, J lost 6 bases, and 5 bases stayed unmatched. CDR3 size: 15 residues. Per the germline V gene, CDR1 is LGHNT and CDR2 is FRNRAP.

The rearrangement uses TRBV6-5 and TRBJ2-3, with D possibly TRBD1 on 5 matching bases. Germline values: CDR1 MNHEY, CDR2 SVGAGI. Trimming left V 0 bases short and J 5 bases short, with 9 bases between. The CDR3 is 14 amino acids. CDR3 sequence (DNA): TGTGCCAGCAGTTACTCTCAGACAGTAGATACGCAGTATTTT. Protein sequence: CASSYSQTVDTQYF.

The chain has TRBV19 and TRBJ1-2, with 8 positions matching TRBD1. CDR1 LNHDA and CDR2 SQIVND come from the germline V gene (reference sequence). Unmatched junction bases numbered 5, after V lost 5 bases and J lost 3 bases. CDR3 length: 14 residues. CDR3: CASSLQTGDYGYTF. CDR3 sequence (DNA): TGTGCCAGTAGTTTACAGACAGGGGACTATGGCTACACCTTC. Combining the CDR3 with reference TRBV19 and TRBJ1-2 gives the whole variable domain DGGITQSPKYLFRKEGQNVTLSCEQNLNHDAMYWYRQDPGQGLRLIYYSQIVNDFQKGDIAEGYSVSREKKESFPLTVTSAQKNPTAFYLCASSLQTGDYGYTFGSGTRLTVV.

This chain connects TRBV6-5 to TRBJ1-6; D is unresolved. Germline values: CDR1 MNHEY, CDR2 SVGAGI. The V end lost 10 bases, the J end lost 7 bases, and 17 bases lay between the germline ends. This CDR3 is 14 amino acids long. CDR3 coding DNA: TGTGCCATTACTGATGTGGGTGGGAATTCACCCCTCCACTTT. As protein: CAITDVGGNSPLHF.

The chain recombines TRBV18 with TRBJ1-3; unclear D gene. V was trimmed by 1 base and J by 0 bases, leaving 7 bases between them. The CDR3 covers 15 residues. Germline CDR1 KGHSH, CDR2 LQKENI. CDR3 loop: CASSPRQDSGNTIYF. The CDR3 DNA reads as TGTGCCAGCTCACCACGTCAGGACTCTGGAAACACCATATATTTT.

This rearrangement joins TRBV9 to TRBJ2-3; a possible D gene is TRBD2 (5 bases). The CDR3 has 14 residues. The germline gives CDR1 SGDLS, CDR2 YYNGEE. V dropped 3 bases and J dropped 2 bases, with 10 bases sitting between them. As DNA, the CDR3 is TGTGCCAGCAGCGAAGGAGGTACCACAGATACGCAGTATTTT. It encodes CASSEGGTTDTQYF. Full variable domain (missing parts from reference TRBV9 and TRBJ2-3): DSGVTQTPKHLITATGQRVTLRCSPRSGDLSVYWYQQSLDQGLQFLIQYYNGEERAKGNILERFSAQQFPDLHSELNLSSLELGDSALYFCASSEGGTTDTQYFGPGTRLTVL.

The chain links TRBV6-2 or TRBV6-3 to TRBJ1-5; D perhaps matches TRBD1 (5 bases). Trimming pared 2 bases from V and 5 bases from J, leaving 16 bases between. CDR3 length: 16 residues. The germline gives CDR1 MNHEY, CDR2 SVGEGT. The CDR3 nucleotides are TGTGCCAGCAGTTACACACCAATATCGGGGGATCAGCCCCAGCATTTT. The encoded protein is CASSYTPISGDQPQHF.

The chain combines TRBV11-2 with TRBJ2-7; tentative D call: TRBD1 (6 bases). The ends were cut back, 0 bases at V and 3 bases at J, with 12 bases in the middle. The CDR3 has 15 amino acids. The V gene's germline CDR1 is SGHAT and CDR2 FQNNGV. CDR3 nucleotides: TGTGCCAGCAGCTTAGATCCAGGGACACACTACGAGCAGTACTTC. Its translation is CASSLDPGTHYEQYF.

The J gene is TRBJ1-4, the V gene TRBV10-3; D is unresolved. CDR1 and CDR2 from the germline V gene are ENHRY and SYGVKD. V lost 0 bases and J lost 10, with 9 bases in between. The CDR3 spans 13 residues. The CDR3 coding sequence is TGTGCCATCAGTGAGTCACCCGAAATAAAACTGTTTTTT. As protein: CAISESPEIKLFF.

This clone appeared a single time. The V call is TRBV5-1, the J call TRBJ1-1; D uncertain. V was cut by 4 bases and J by 0 bases, with 10 bases left in between. The CDR3 spans 14 residues. Germline V gives CDR1 SGHRS, CDR2 YFSETQ. The CDR3 region has the DNA TGCGCCAGCAGCCCCTTTAAATTGAACACTGAAGCTTTCTTT. Residues: CASSPFKLNTEAFF.

The chain couples TRBV19 to TRBJ1-2; 8 positions agree with TRBD1. This CDR3 comprises 12 residues. Germline V gene sequence: CDR1 LNHDA, CDR2 SQIVND (reference sequence). With V trimmed by 4 bases and J by 8 bases, 3 bases remained unmatched. The CDR3 sequence is CASSTDRDGYTF. CDR3 coding DNA: TGTGCCAGTAGTACGGACAGGGACGGCTACACCTTC. Together with reference TRBV19 and TRBJ1-2, the CDR3 gives the full variable domain: DGGITQSPKYLFRKEGQNVTLSCEQNLNHDAMYWYRQDPGQGLRLIYYSQIVNDFQKGDIAEGYSVSREKKESFPLTVTSAQKNPTAFYLCASSTDRDGYTFGSGTRLTVV.

The chain recombines TRBV27 with TRBJ2-4; D may be TRBD1 (5 bases). The CDR3 sequence is 13 residues long. Trimming stripped 6 bases from V and 1 base from J, with 7 bases between. The germline CDR1 and CDR2 sequences are MNHEY and SMNVEV (reference sequence). The CDR3 DNA follows: TGTGCCAGCAGAGGGGCGGCCAAAAACATTCAGTACTTC. This encodes CASRGAAKNIQYF.

J is TRBJ1-2 and V is TRBV7-8, with 7 bases aligning to TRBD1. There are 14 residues in the CDR3. Germline trimming cut 5 bases from V and 4 bases from J; bases unmatched to any gene: 7. Germline V CDR1 and CDR2: SGHVS, FQNEAQ. The CDR3 sequence is CASSQGGQLYGYTF. The CDR3 DNA is TGTGCCAGCAGCCAGGGGGGACAGCTCTATGGCTACACCTTC.

The chain carries TRBV10-3 and TRBJ2-3, with 7 bases identical to TRBD1. V was pared by 5 bases and J by 3 bases, with 5 bases of the junction left unmatched. Germline V gene sequence: CDR1 ENHRY, CDR2 SYGVKD. The CDR3 has 14 residues. The CDR3: CAISPTGWTDTQYF. The CDR3 bases are TGTGCCATCAGTCCGACAGGGTGGACAGATACGCAGTATTTT.

The CDR3 DNA reads as TGTGCCAGCAGCGTAGCGGGGGTAGACATTCAGTACTTC. The encoded protein is CASSVAGVDIQYF. The V gene is TRBV9, the J gene TRBJ2-4; a possible D gene is TRBD2 (6 bases). There are 13 residues in the CDR3. The V end lost 0 bases, the J end lost 8 bases, and 9 bases lay between the germline ends. Germline CDR1 reads SGDLS; CDR2 reads YYNGEE.

Here the CDR3 DNA reads TGCGCCAGCAGCTTGGAGAGGGCGAACACCGGGGAGCTGTTTTTT. The encoded protein is CASSLERANTGELFF. The chain combines TRBV5-1 with TRBJ2-2; TRBD2 is a possible D gene (5 bases). The CDR3 covers 15 residues. V was pared by 0 bases and J by 0 bases, with 6 bases between. The germline CDR1 and CDR2 sequences are SGHRS and YFSETQ.

The rearrangement uses TRBV12-3 or TRBV12-4 and TRBJ1-5; D is uncertain. The CDR3 runs to 13 residues. V lost 1 base and J lost 9, with 10 bases in between. The CDR3 nucleotides are TGTGCCAGCAGTTTAGGGAGGGTAAGGCCCCAGCATTTT. Translated, it gives CASSLGRVRPQHF.

The rearrangement joins TRBV3-1 (or the pseudogene TRBV3-2) to TRBJ1-1, with 9 bases identical to TRBD1. V was clipped by 5 bases and J by 6 bases; unmatched bases: 7. Germline V lookup: CDR1 LGHDT, CDR2 YNNKEL (reference sequence). There are 14 residues in the CDR3. Here the CDR3 reads CASSSRDRVAEAFF. The CDR3 DNA follows: TGTGCCAGCAGCTCCCGGGACAGGGTGGCTGAAGCTTTCTTT.

V is TRBV7-8 and J is TRBJ2-5, with D hard to call. The germline V and J ends were trimmed by 0 bases and 9 bases, with 17 bases remaining between them. Looked up from germline, CDR1 is SGHVS and CDR2 is FQNEAQ. The CDR3 runs to 15 residues. DNA for the CDR3: TGTGCCAGCAGCTTAGCCGGCGACTGGGAAATGGCCCAGTACTTC. Its translation is CASSLAGDWEMAQYF.